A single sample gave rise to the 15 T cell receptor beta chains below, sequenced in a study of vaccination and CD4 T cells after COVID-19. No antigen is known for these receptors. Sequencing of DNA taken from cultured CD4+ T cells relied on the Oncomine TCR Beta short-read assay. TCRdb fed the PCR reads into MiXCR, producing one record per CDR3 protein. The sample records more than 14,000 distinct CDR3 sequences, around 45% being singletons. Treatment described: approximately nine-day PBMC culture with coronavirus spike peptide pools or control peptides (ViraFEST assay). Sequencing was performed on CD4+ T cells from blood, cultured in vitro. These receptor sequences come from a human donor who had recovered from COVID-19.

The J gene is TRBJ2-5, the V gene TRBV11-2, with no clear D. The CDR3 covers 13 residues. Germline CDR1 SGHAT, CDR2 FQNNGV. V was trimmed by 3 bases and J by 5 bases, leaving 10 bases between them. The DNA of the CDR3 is TGTGCCAGCAGCTTGTGGGCAACGGAGACCCAGTACTTC. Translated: CASSLWATETQYF.

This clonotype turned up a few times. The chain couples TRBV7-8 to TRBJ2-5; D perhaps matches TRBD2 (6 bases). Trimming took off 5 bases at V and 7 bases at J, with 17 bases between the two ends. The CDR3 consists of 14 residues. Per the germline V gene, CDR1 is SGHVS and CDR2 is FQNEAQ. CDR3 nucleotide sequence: TGTGCCAGCAGCCCAGGGACTCCCACAGGGACCCAGTACTTC. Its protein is CASSPGTPTGTQYF.

CDR3 sequence (DNA): TGTGCCAGCAGCTTATATGCTAGCGGGGGGGAGGCAGATACGCAGTATTTT. It is translated as CASSLYASGGEADTQYF. V gene TRBV7-2 combines with J gene TRBJ2-3; TRBD2 agrees at 12 bases. J gave up 4 bases and V 2 bases, and 7 bases lay outside the gene matches. There are 17 residues in the CDR3. Germline V gene lookup returns CDR1 SGHTA and CDR2 FQGNSA. The complete variable domain, with remaining parts taken from reference TRBV7-2 and TRBJ2-3, reads GAGVSQSPSNKVTEKGKDVELRCDPISGHTALYWYRQSLGQGLEFLIYFQGNSAPDKSGLPSDRFSAERTGGSVSTLTIQRTQQEDSAVYLCASSLYASGGEADTQYFGPGTRLTVL.

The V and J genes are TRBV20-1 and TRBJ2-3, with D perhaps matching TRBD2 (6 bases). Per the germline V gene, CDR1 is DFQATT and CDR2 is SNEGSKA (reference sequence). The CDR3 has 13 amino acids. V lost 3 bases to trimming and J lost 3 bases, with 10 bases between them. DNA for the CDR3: TGCAGTGCTAGTGCGGGAAATACAGATACGCAGTATTTT. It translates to CSASAGNTDTQYF.

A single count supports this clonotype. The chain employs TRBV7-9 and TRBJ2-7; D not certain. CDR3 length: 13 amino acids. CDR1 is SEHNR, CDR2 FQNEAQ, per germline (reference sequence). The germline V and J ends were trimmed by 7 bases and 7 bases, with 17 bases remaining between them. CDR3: CASNRLAAEEQYF. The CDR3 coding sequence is TGTGCCAGCAATAGACTCGCAGCAGAGGAGCAGTACTTC.

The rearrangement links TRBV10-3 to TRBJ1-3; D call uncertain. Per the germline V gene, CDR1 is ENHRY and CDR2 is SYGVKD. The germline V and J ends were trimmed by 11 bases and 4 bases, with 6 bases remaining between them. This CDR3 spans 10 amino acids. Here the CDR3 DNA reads TGTGCCGTAGGAGGAAACACCATATATTTT. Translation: CAVGGNTIYF.

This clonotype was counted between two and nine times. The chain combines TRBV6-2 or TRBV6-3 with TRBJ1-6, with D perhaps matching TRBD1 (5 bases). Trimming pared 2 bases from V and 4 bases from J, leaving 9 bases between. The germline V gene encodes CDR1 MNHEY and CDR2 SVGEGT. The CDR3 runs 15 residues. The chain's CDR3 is CASSYRQGYNSPLHF. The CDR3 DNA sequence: TGTGCCAGCAGTTACCGGCAGGGATATAATTCACCCCTCCACTTT.

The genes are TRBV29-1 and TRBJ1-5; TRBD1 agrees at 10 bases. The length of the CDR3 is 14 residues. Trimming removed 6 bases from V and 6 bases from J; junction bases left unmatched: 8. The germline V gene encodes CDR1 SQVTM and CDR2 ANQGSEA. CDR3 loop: CSVRDRGLSQPQHF. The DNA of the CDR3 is TGCAGCGTCCGTGACAGGGGGCTTAGTCAGCCCCAGCATTTT. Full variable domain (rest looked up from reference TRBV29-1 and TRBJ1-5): SAVISQKPSRDICQRGTSLTIQCQVDSQVTMMFWYRQQPGQSLTLIATANQGSEATYESGFVIDKFPISRPNLTFSTLTVSNMSPEDSSIYLCSVRDRGLSQPQHFGDGTRLSIL.

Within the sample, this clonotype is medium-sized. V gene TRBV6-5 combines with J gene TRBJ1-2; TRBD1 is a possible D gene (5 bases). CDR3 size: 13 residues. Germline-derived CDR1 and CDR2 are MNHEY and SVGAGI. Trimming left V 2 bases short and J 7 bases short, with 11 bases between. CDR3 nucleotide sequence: TGTGCCAGCAGTTACGGGCAGGGAGGTGGCTACACCTTC. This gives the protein CASSYGQGGGYTF.

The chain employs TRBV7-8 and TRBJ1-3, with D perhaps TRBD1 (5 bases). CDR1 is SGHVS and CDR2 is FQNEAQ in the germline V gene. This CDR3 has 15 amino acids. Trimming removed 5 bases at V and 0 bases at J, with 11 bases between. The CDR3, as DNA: TGTGCCAGCAGCGTATCCGACAGCTCTGGAAACACCATATATTTT. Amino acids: CASSVSDSSGNTIYF.

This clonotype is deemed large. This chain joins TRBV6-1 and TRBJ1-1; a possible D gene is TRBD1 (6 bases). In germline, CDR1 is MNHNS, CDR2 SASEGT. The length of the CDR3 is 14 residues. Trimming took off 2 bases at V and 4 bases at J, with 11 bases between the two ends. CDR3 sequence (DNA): TGTGCCAGCAGTGAAACCAGGGGATCCACTGAAGCTTTCTTT. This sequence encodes CASSETRGSTEAFF.

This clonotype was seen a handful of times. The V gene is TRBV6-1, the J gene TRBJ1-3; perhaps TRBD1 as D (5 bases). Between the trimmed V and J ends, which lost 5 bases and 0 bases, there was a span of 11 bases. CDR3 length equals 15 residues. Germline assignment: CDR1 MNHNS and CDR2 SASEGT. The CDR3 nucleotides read TGTGCCAGCAGTCCGGGACTCTACTCTGGAAACACCATATATTTT. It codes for CASSPGLYSGNTIYF.

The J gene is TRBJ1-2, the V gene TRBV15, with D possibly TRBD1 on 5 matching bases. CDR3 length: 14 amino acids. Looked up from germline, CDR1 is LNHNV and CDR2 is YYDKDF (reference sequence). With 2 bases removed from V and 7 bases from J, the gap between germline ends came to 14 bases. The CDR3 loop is CATSRTEGIGGYTF. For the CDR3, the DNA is TGTGCCACCAGCAGAACCGAGGGGATTGGTGGCTACACCTTC.

The chain's CDR3 is CASSPSGGTGTNVLTF. The CDR3 DNA follows: TGTGCCAGCAGCCCCTCGGGCGGGACAGGGACTAACGTCCTGACTTTC. This chain uses TRBV7-2 with TRBJ2-6; TRBD1 agrees at 9 bases. Germline V gene lookup returns CDR1 SGHTA and CDR2 FQGNSA. The V gene end was trimmed by 5 bases and the J gene end by 10 bases; junction bases not matched to a gene: 12. The CDR3 has 16 amino acids.

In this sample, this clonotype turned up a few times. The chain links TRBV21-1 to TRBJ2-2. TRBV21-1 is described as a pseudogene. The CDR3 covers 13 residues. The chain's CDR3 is CASSKWNTGELFF. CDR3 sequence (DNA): TGTGCCAGCAGCAAATGGAACACCGGGGAGCTGTTTTTT.